This TCR beta chain was captured in a study of cytomegalovirus exposure and HLA in healthy donors. The study's findings and limits: Earlier analysis yielded a pattern in which most TCR beta V segments were productive about 87% or about 30% of the time. Around 160 TCR beta chains were listed as cytomegalovirus-associated.

Concerning this clone: Its antigen is as yet unknown. This sample also contains other DNA sequences that code for the same CDR3.

V lost 1 base and J lost 2, with 6 bases in between. Germline assignment: CDR1 SGHTA and CDR2 FQGNSA. CDR3 size: 13 residues. The study ran its PCR with 60 Vbeta and 13 Jbeta primers. The method was immunoSEQ multiplex PCR; TCRdb's version includes in-frame clones alone and lacks a portion of them. This listing includes approximately 210,000 clones. This receptor was taken from a woman in her 30s in good health and CMV-seropositive. The sequencing sample was made of PBMCs. This chain joins TRBV7-2 and TRBJ2-7; no clear D. The CDR3 here is CASSLGLAYEQYF. DNA of the CDR3: TGTGCCAGCAGCTTAGGGCTAGCCTACGAGCAGTACTTC.